The T cell receptor (beta chain) under discussion was sequenced for a study of cytomegalovirus exposure and HLA in healthy donors. The primer mix had 60 Vbeta and 13 Jbeta primers. Some clones are missing from TCRdb's copy, which holds only in-frame ones; the method was immunoSEQ multiplex PCR. Of 85,000 to 100,000 clones listed, 80% to 90% are singletons. This CDR3 is 14 amino acids long. The germline V gene encodes CDR1 MDHEN and CDR2 SYDVKM. Losses at the gene ends were 5 bases for V and 3 bases for J; bases not matched to a gene: 4. The rearrangement joins TRBV28 to TRBJ2-1, with 7 bases fitting TRBD2. The clonotype originates from a man between 18 and 35 years old in good health and CMV-seronegative. Sequences were obtained from PBMCs. CDR3 in DNA: TGTGCCAGCAGTGAATCTAGCGGCTACAATGAGCAGTTCTTC. Translating gives CASSESSGYNEQFF.